The 30 T cell receptor beta chains below all came from one sample that was sequenced in a study of blood T cell repertoires in COVID-19. The assay was immunoSEQ multiplex PCR, and TCRdb's table has in-frame clones only and misses some. The sample yields about 320,000 clones, roughly 85% seen once. Sequencing was carried out using PBMCs or T cells enriched from blood (not recorded which). These receptors were obtained from a woman aged 30 to 39 who had been exposed to COVID-19.

The gene calls are TRBV7-2 and TRBJ2-1; 8 bases fit TRBD2. V gave up 3 bases and J gave up 6 bases; unmatched junction bases: 7. This CDR3 is 15 amino acids long. Per germline, CDR1 SGHTA and CDR2 FQGNSA. The CDR3 nucleotides are TGTGCCAGCAGCTTTAGCGGGGCTCGGGGCAATGAGCAGTTCTTC. Its translation: CASSFSGARGNEQFF.

This chain links TRBV14 with TRBJ1-5; tentatively, D is TRBD1 (5 bases). The CDR3 has 18 amino acids. Germline V lookup: CDR1 SGHDN, CDR2 FVKESK. V lost 0 bases to trimming and J lost 1 base, with 16 bases between them. The CDR3 DNA follows: TGTGCCAGCAGCCAAGAAGAAGAACGCAGGGAAAGCAATCAGCCCCAGCATTTT. Translation gives CASSQEEERRESNQPQHF.

The V call is TRBV28, the J call TRBJ1-6; tentatively, D is TRBD1 (6 bases). CDR3 length equals 16 residues. V gave up 7 bases and J gave up 7 bases, with 20 bases separating them. Germline V gene sequence: CDR1 MDHEN, CDR2 SYDVKM. The CDR3 here is CASISPGAGFNSPLHF. The CDR3 bases are TGTGCCAGCATCTCTCCAGGGGCAGGCTTCAATTCACCCCTCCACTTT.

The J gene is TRBJ2-1, the V gene TRBV13, with 9 bases that match TRBD2. CDR1 PRHDT and CDR2 FYEKMQ come from the germline V gene (reference sequence). With V trimmed by 2 bases and J by 13 bases, 9 bases remained unmatched. This CDR3 is built from 14 residues. CDR3 sequence: CASSLTTSGRDQFF. In DNA, the CDR3 is TGTGCCAGCAGCTTAACGACTAGCGGTCGGGATCAGTTCTTC.

V usage is TRBV9 and J usage is TRBJ1-3; 8 nucleotides match TRBD1. Germline values: CDR1 SGDLS, CDR2 YYNGEE. V gave up 5 bases and J gave up 2 bases; unmatched junction bases: 3. The CDR3 totals 14 residues. CDR3 nucleotide sequence: TGTGCCAGCAGGGGGACAGGCGCTGGAAACACCATATATTTT. This codes for CASRGTGAGNTIYF.

The chain combines TRBV9 with TRBJ1-2; 10 nucleotides match TRBD1. The V gene's germline CDR1 is SGDLS and CDR2 YYNGEE. CDR3 length: 14 residues. The trim removed 1 base at V and 6 bases at J, leaving 3 bases unmatched. CDR3 amino acids: CASSVTGTGDGYTF. In DNA, the CDR3 is TGTGCCAGCAGCGTAACAGGGACAGGGGATGGCTACACCTTC.

The CDR3 nucleotides are TGCGCCAGCAGCCCTACCGGGACAGGGCAAATTGAGGGGCAGTACTTC. As protein: CASSPTGTGQIEGQYF. The J gene is TRBJ2-7, the V gene TRBV4-3, with 9 bases aligning to TRBD1. This CDR3 is 16 amino acids long. From germline, CDR1 is LGHNA and CDR2 YSLEER. Germline trimming cut 4 bases from V and 9 bases from J; bases unmatched to any gene: 16.

In this sample, this clone turned up many times. The CDR3 sequence is CASSLGTGGLAFF. CDR3 coding DNA: TGTGCCAGCAGCTTAGGGACAGGGGGCTTAGCTTTCTTT. The genes are TRBV7-3 and TRBJ1-1; 12 bases fit TRBD1. From germline, CDR1 is SGHTA and CDR2 FQGTGA. The CDR3 is 13 residues long. Trimming cost V 2 bases and J 10 bases; bases outside gene matches: 2.

The sample holds one count of this clone. The V call is TRBV7-3, the J call TRBJ1-1, with D unclear. Germline V gene lookup returns CDR1 SGHTA and CDR2 FQGTGA. Trimming cost V 5 bases and J 4 bases, with 11 bases left between them. This CDR3 contains 13 residues. CDR3 in amino acids: CASSPRGGTEAFF. The CDR3 coding sequence is TGTGCCAGCAGCCCGCGGGGAGGCACTGAAGCTTTCTTT.

This chain connects TRBV10-3 to TRBJ2-5; TRBD2 aligns across 10 bases. After removal of 9 bases from V and 5 bases from J, the junction contained 12 bases not matched to a gene. The CDR3 spans 15 residues. In germline, CDR1 is ENHRY, CDR2 SYGVKD. Here the CDR3 DNA reads TGTGCCATTCGTGGCAGCGGGGGGGCCCGGGAGACCCAGTACTTC. It is translated as CAIRGSGGARETQYF.

The chain combines TRBV7-9 with TRBJ2-7; tentatively, D is TRBD2 (5 bases). Germline assignment: CDR1 SEHNR and CDR2 FQNEAQ (reference sequence). CDR3 length equals 19 residues. Deletions cut 2 bases from V and 2 bases from J, with 25 bases between. The CDR3 DNA reads as TGTGCCAGCAGCTTATTGAAGGGAGAGGCGTCACGAGGCGCCTACGAGCAGTACTTC. This codes for CASSLLKGEASRGAYEQYF.

This chain links TRBV20-1 with TRBJ1-2; D is uncertain. Germline CDR1 DFQATT, CDR2 SNEGSKA (reference sequence). This CDR3 has 10 amino acids. With 5 bases removed from V and 9 bases from J, the gap between germline ends came to 10 bases. The CDR3 protein is CSAPLFSYTF. The CDR3, as DNA: TGCAGTGCTCCACTATTTAGCTACACCTTC.

The rearrangement links TRBV30 to TRBJ1-1, with D possibly matching TRBD1 (6 bases). Per the germline V gene, CDR1 is GTSNPN and CDR2 is SVGIG (reference sequence). This CDR3 contains 13 residues. V lost 5 bases and J lost 7, with 17 bases in between. CDR3 amino acids: CAWEQGIGLEAFF. DNA for the CDR3: TGTGCCTGGGAACAGGGAATCGGCCTTGAAGCTTTCTTT.

In DNA, the CDR3 is TGTGCCAGCAGCGCCCAACAGGGGGCTCTTGGCTATGGCTACACCTTC. Its protein is CASSAQQGALGYGYTF. This sequence joins TRBV7-9 and TRBJ1-2; the match to TRBD1 covers 9 bases. V lost 5 bases and J lost 4; bases outside the gene matches: 11. Germline V gives CDR1 SEHNR, CDR2 FQNEAQ (reference sequence). The CDR3 spans 16 residues. Filled out from reference TRBV7-9 and TRBJ1-2, the complete variable domain reads DTGVSQNPRHKITKRGQNVTFRCDPISEHNRLYWYRQTLGQGPEFLTYFQNEAQLEKSRLLSDRFSAERPKGSFSTLEIQRTEQGDSAMYLCASSAQQGALGYGYTFGSGTRLTVV.

This chain links TRBV27 with TRBJ2-7, with D perhaps matching TRBD2 (6 bases). CDR1 is MNHEY and CDR2 is SMNVEV in the germline V gene (reference sequence). This CDR3 region has 15 residues. V was shortened by 0 bases and J by 2 bases, with 11 bases between the two germline ends. The CDR3 DNA reads TGTGCCAGCAGTTTATCAAGTCTAGCGCCCTACGAGCAGTACTTC. Translating gives CASSLSSLAPYEQYF.

This chain links TRBV11-2 with TRBJ1-4; the match to TRBD1 covers 7 bases. CDR3 length: 15 residues. In germline, CDR1 is SGHAT, CDR2 FQNNGV. Germline trimming cut 5 bases from V and 3 bases from J; bases unmatched to any gene: 6. For the CDR3, the DNA is TGTGCCAGCAGCACACGCGGGACAGCTAATGAAAAACTGTTTTTT. It encodes CASSTRGTANEKLFF.

V usage is TRBV28 and J usage is TRBJ2-3; TRBD2 agrees at 7 bases. Trimming took 4 bases from V and 2 from J; bases not matched to a gene: 6. This CDR3 has 15 residues. Germline CDR1 is MDHEN and CDR2 is SYDVKM. The CDR3 bases are TGTGCCAGCAGTTACCGAGCGGGATCCACAGATACGCAGTATTTT. Its protein product is CASSYRAGSTDTQYF.

The CDR3: CATTPRGEPYTEAFF. In DNA, the CDR3 is TGTGCCACCACACCACGGGGGGAGCCCTACACTGAAGCTTTCTTT. The chain uses TRBV15 and TRBJ1-1; a possible D gene is TRBD1 (5 bases). Deletions cut 7 bases from V and 3 bases from J, with 18 bases between. CDR1 and CDR2 (germline): LNHNV, YYDKDF (reference sequence). The CDR3 has 15 residues.

This chain joins TRBV30 and TRBJ1-1; TRBD1 matches 10 bases. J gave up 1 base and V 4 bases, and 6 bases lay outside the gene matches. The CDR3 consists of 15 residues. Looked up from germline, CDR1 is GTSNPN and CDR2 is SVGIG (reference sequence). This CDR3 is CAWKRQGARNTEAFF. Here the CDR3 DNA reads TGTGCCTGGAAGAGACAGGGGGCTCGGAACACTGAAGCTTTCTTT.

The chain carries TRBV30 and TRBJ1-5; D not certain. CDR3 length: 14 residues. Germline V lookup: CDR1 GTSNPN, CDR2 SVGIG (reference sequence). The V gene lost 2 bases and the J gene lost 7 bases, with 15 bases spanning the gap. The CDR3 region is CAWSPASVPQPQHF. The CDR3 DNA sequence: TGTGCCTGGAGTCCCGCCTCGGTGCCCCAGCCCCAGCATTTT.

This rearrangement joins TRBV19 to TRBJ2-3; 10 bases fit TRBD1. V dropped 6 bases and J dropped 4; count of bases not matched to a gene: 4. From germline, CDR1 is LNHDA and CDR2 SQIVND (reference sequence). This CDR3 spans 14 amino acids. The CDR3 is CASRPGTGADTQYF. The CDR3, as DNA: TGTGCCAGTAGGCCCGGGACAGGGGCAGATACGCAGTATTTT.

This chain uses TRBV11-2 with TRBJ2-1; 9 nucleotides line up with TRBD1. CDR1 and CDR2 from the germline V gene are SGHAT and FQNNGV. V dropped 5 bases and J dropped 6; count of bases not matched to a gene: 8. The CDR3 has 15 amino acids. The CDR3 DNA sequence: TGTGCCAGCAGCGTGGGACAGGGCGGGAGCAATGAGCAGTTCTTC. Its translation is CASSVGQGGSNEQFF.

The V and J genes are TRBV7-2 and TRBJ2-1; 7 nucleotides align to TRBD1. J lost 8 bases, V lost 4 bases, and 14 bases had no gene match. The CDR3 length is 16 residues. The germline CDR1 and CDR2 sequences are SGHTA and FQGNSA. CDR3 DNA: TGTGCCAGCAGCTGGGGGACAGTCCTCCCGCCAGATGAGCAGTTCTTC. Its protein product is CASSWGTVLPPDEQFF.

The V call is TRBV6-1, the J call TRBJ2-4; 9 bases map to TRBD1. The V gene's germline CDR1 is MNHNS and CDR2 SASEGT. The CDR3 sequence is 19 residues long. J was trimmed by 1 base and V by 0 bases; bases with no gene match: 10. The CDR3 DNA follows: TGTGCCAGCAGTGAAGCGCAGGGACAGGGTTGGGGGGCCAAAAACATTCAGTACTTC. This translates into CASSEAQGQGWGAKNIQYF.

V is TRBV7-2 and J is TRBJ2-3; no firm D call. V lost 5 bases and J lost 2, with 8 bases in between. The CDR3 is 13 amino acids. Germline loops: CDR1 SGHTA, CDR2 FQGNSA. The DNA of the CDR3 is TGTGCCAGCAGCGTGTCCTTCACAGATACGCAGTATTTT. Encoded protein: CASSVSFTDTQYF.

This chain connects TRBV6-5 to TRBJ1-2; possible D gene TRBD1, 5 bases. Trimming left V 0 bases short and J 9 bases short, with 20 bases between. There are 16 residues in the CDR3. From germline, CDR1 is MNHEY and CDR2 SVGAGI. Written as DNA, the CDR3 is TGTGCCAGCAGTTACTCCCCGGATGGAGGGGATAAGCGCTACACCTTC. Translation: CASSYSPDGGDKRYTF.

The rearrangement joins TRBV6-5 to TRBJ2-7; TRBD1 aligns across 7 bases. The length of the CDR3 is 14 residues. Unmatched junction bases numbered 7, after V lost 5 bases and J lost 3 bases. Germline values: CDR1 MNHEY, CDR2 SVGAGI. This CDR3 is CASSHRGKGYEQYF. CDR3 bases: TGTGCCAGCAGTCACAGGGGAAAAGGCTACGAGCAGTACTTC.

This clone was observed many times. The sample holds other DNA sequences that translate to the same CDR3. The chain has TRBV28 and TRBJ2-7; D ambiguous. The CDR3 spans 11 residues. V lost 5 bases to trimming and J lost 4 bases, with 6 bases between them. Germline V gene data show CDR1 as MDHEN and CDR2 as SYDVKM. The CDR3 nucleotides are TGTGCCAGCAGTCCCCTGTACGAGCAGTACTTC. This sequence encodes CASSPLYEQYF. Supplemented by reference TRBV28 and TRBJ2-7, the full variable domain reads DVKVTQSSRYLVKRTGEKVFLECVQDMDHENMFWYRQDPGLGLRLIYFSYDVKMKEKGDIPEGYSVSREKKERFSLILESASTNQTSMYLCASSPLYEQYFGPGTRLTVT.

The chain combines TRBV12-5 with TRBJ1-3; 7 bases are a match to TRBD1. V was clipped by 5 bases and J by 0 bases; unmatched bases: 7. The germline V gene has CDR1 LGHNT and CDR2 FRNRAP. This CDR3 region has 16 residues. CDR3 residues: CASGPGQAFSGNTIYF. The CDR3 DNA is TGTGCTAGTGGTCCTGGACAGGCTTTCTCTGGAAACACCATATATTTT.

Only a few counts were recorded for this clone. The chain recombines TRBV15 with TRBJ2-3; D possibly corresponds to TRBD2 (6 bases). Germline CDR1 reads LNHNV; CDR2 reads YYDKDF (reference sequence). Trimming pared 2 bases from V and 2 bases from J, leaving 17 bases between. This CDR3 spans 17 amino acids. CDR3 DNA sequence: TGTGCCACCAGCAGACAGACCGGGACTCCTTACACAGATACGCAGTATTTT. Protein: CATSRQTGTPYTDTQYF.